These 14 T cell receptor beta chains originate from one sample sequenced in a study of blood T cell repertoires in COVID-19. The protocol was immunoSEQ multiplex PCR, while the TCRdb copy is restricted to in-frame clones and leaves out a portion. The sample consists of around 60,000 clones, around 81% of them appearing once. Sequenced sample: peripheral blood. These receptors were obtained from a woman of 80 years or more with active or convalescent COVID-19.

The genes are TRBV2 and TRBJ1-1; TRBD1 matches at 9 bases. The V gene's germline CDR1 is SNHLY and CDR2 FYNNEI. V shed 6 bases, J shed 4 bases, and the junction held 6 bases outside the gene matches. The CDR3 has 14 amino acids. The CDR3 DNA reads as TGTGCCAGCAGGACCGGGACAGGGCGCACTGAAGCTTTCTTT. Translated, it gives CASRTGTGRTEAFF.

V gene TRBV19 combines with J gene TRBJ1-4; 8 positions match TRBD1. Germline loops: CDR1 LNHDA, CDR2 SQIVND (reference sequence). This CDR3 contains 15 residues. The V and J ends lost 3 bases and 8 bases, in that order; junction bases with no gene match: 8. CDR3 residues: CASSMGDRGNEKLFF. CDR3 coding DNA: TGTGCCAGTAGTATGGGAGACAGGGGAAACGAAAAACTGTTTTTT. The complete variable domain, with remaining parts taken from reference TRBV19 and TRBJ1-4, reads DGGITQSPKYLFRKEGQNVTLSCEQNLNHDAMYWYRQDPGQGLRLIYYSQIVNDFQKGDIAEGYSVSREKKESFPLTVTSAQKNPTAFYLCASSMGDRGNEKLFFGSGTQLSVL.

This chain links TRBV25-1 with TRBJ1-3; 7 nucleotides line up with TRBD1. The CDR3 length is 14 residues. The germline V gene encodes CDR1 MGHDK and CDR2 SYGVNS. V gave up 8 bases and J gave up 4 bases; unmatched junction bases: 8. The CDR3 DNA sequence: TGTGCCAGCTCATCCCAGGGGGTGGGAAACACCATATATTTT. Its translation is CASSSQGVGNTIYF.

This chain links TRBV5-4 with TRBJ1-4, with D possibly being TRBD1 (5 bases). CDR3 length: 14 residues. V gave up 4 bases and J gave up 3 bases, with 10 bases separating them. From germline, CDR1 is SGHNT and CDR2 YYREEE (reference sequence). This chain's CDR3 is CASSPQGPNEKLFF. The CDR3 DNA reads TGTGCCAGCAGCCCCCAGGGCCCTAATGAAAAACTGTTTTTT. The variable domain in full, with the rest retrieved from reference TRBV5-4 and TRBJ1-4, is ETGVTQSPTHLIKTRGQQVTLRCSSQSGHNTVSWYQQALGQGPQFIFQYYREEENGRGNFPPRFSGLQFPNYSSELNVNALELDDSALYLCASSPQGPNEKLFFGSGTQLSVL.

This clone was seen just once. The chain is built from TRBV7-8 and TRBJ2-2, with 8 positions matching TRBD1. Trimming at V came to 4 bases and at J to 4 bases, leaving 5 bases not matched to a gene. The CDR3 covers 15 residues. Germline CDR1 reads SGHVS; CDR2 reads FQNEAQ. The CDR3 nucleotides are TGTGCCAGCAGCTACCGACAGGGGATCACCGGGGAGCTGTTTTTT. This codes for CASSYRQGITGELFF.

V and J are TRBV9 and TRBJ2-5; 12 nucleotides line up with TRBD1. V shed 0 bases, J shed 5 bases, and the junction held 8 bases outside the gene matches. The CDR3 totals 17 residues. Germline V gene sequence: CDR1 SGDLS, CDR2 YYNGEE. The CDR3 region has the DNA TGTGCCAGCAGCGTAGCGGGGGGGACAGGGGGCTGGGAGACCCAGTACTTC. As protein: CASSVAGGTGGWETQYF.

The gene calls are TRBV28 and TRBJ1-2; TRBD1 matches at 10 bases. Germline CDR1 and CDR2: MDHEN and SYDVKM. The CDR3 has 14 residues. Losses at the gene ends were 6 bases for V and 6 bases for J; bases not matched to a gene: 7. The CDR3 reads CASRKGGQGNGYTF. CDR3 coding DNA: TGTGCCAGCAGAAAAGGGGGACAGGGGAATGGCTACACCTTC.

The rearrangement links TRBV6-4 to TRBJ2-3; TRBD1 aligns across 9 bases. CDR3 size: 14 residues. V trimming: 7 bases; J trimming: 3 bases; junction bases outside the gene matches: 5. Germline CDR1 reads MRHNA; CDR2 reads SNTAGT. Written as DNA, the CDR3 is TGTGCCAGCAAGAGGGACAGGGAAACAGATACGCAGTATTTT. Amino acids: CASKRDRETDTQYF.

The J gene is TRBJ1-1, the V gene TRBV19; a weak D match, TRBD1 (6 bases). V lost 4 bases, J lost 1 base, and 16 bases lay in between. The CDR3 runs 16 residues. CDR1 and CDR2 from the germline V gene are LNHDA and SQIVND (reference sequence). The CDR3 sequence is CASSSQNRAPNTEAFF. CDR3 in DNA: TGTGCCAGTAGTAGCCAGAACAGGGCCCCGAACACTGAAGCTTTCTTT.

The chain links TRBV10-3 to TRBJ2-6, with D unresolved. Between the trimmed V and J ends, which lost 3 bases and 0 bases, there was a span of 6 bases. The CDR3 length is 15 residues. Germline V lookup: CDR1 ENHRY, CDR2 SYGVKD. CDR3 loop: CAISDPSSGANVLTF. In DNA form, the CDR3 reads TGTGCCATCAGTGATCCGAGCTCTGGGGCCAACGTCCTGACTTTC.

This clone was counted only a few times. The rearrangement links TRBV6-4 to TRBJ2-3; 13 bases are shared with TRBD2. The CDR3 covers 14 residues. With V trimmed by 6 bases and J by 4 bases, 1 base remained unmatched. The V gene's germline CDR1 is MRHNA and CDR2 SNTAGT. CDR3 protein: CASRTSGGSDTQYF. The CDR3 coding sequence is TGTGCCAGCAGGACTAGCGGGGGGTCAGATACGCAGTATTTT.

The chain recombines TRBV25-1 with TRBJ1-4; a weak D match, TRBD1 (6 bases). Germline lookup yields CDR1 MGHDK and CDR2 SYGVNS. Trimming pared 6 bases from V and 7 bases from J, leaving 15 bases between. The CDR3 is made up of 14 amino acids. The CDR3 DNA reads as TGTGCCAGCAGCCCCGGGGGGCCCGGTGAAAAACTGTTTTTT. It yields the protein CASSPGGPGEKLFF.

The chain has TRBV4-3 and TRBJ2-5, with D tentatively TRBD2 (5 bases). This CDR3 is built from 15 residues. Trimming left V 1 base short and J 1 base short, with 10 bases between. Germline V CDR1 and CDR2: LGHNA, YSLEER. Here the CDR3 reads CASSQVLASQETQYF. DNA for the CDR3: TGCGCCAGCAGCCAAGTTCTAGCTTCCCAAGAGACCCAGTACTTC.

The chain recombines TRBV2 with TRBJ2-5, with D uncertain. CDR1 and CDR2 from the germline V gene are SNHLY and FYNNEI. Trimming removed 7 bases from V and 5 bases from J, with 8 bases in between. This CDR3 spans 11 amino acids. As DNA, the CDR3 is TGTGCCAGCACCACCTATGAGACCCAGTACTTC. It translates to CASTTYETQYF.